The 7 T cell receptor beta chains in this list originate from one sample, sequenced in a study of T cells after yellow fever vaccination. MiXCR was run by TCRdb on the 5' RACE reads, yielding one entry per CDR3 protein. The sample shows more than 80,000 distinct CDR3 sequences, 5.8% of them seen only once. Source: CD8+ T cells sorted from PBMCs, taken 10 days after the yellow fever booster vaccination. The receptors were sampled from a man younger than 35 who received the YFV17D yellow fever vaccine.

The chain uses TRBV12-3 or TRBV12-4 and TRBJ1-2, with D perhaps TRBD1 (6 bases). Trimming cost V 0 bases and J 0 bases, with 14 bases left between them. This CDR3 contains 17 residues. The DNA of the CDR3 is TGTGCCAGCAGTTTAGCCTTCCGGGGGGCCGCTAACTATGGCTACACCTTC. Amino acids: CASSLAFRGAANYGYTF.

This sequence joins TRBV7-9 and TRBJ2-1, with TRBD2 identical over 14 bases. Losses at the gene ends were 2 bases for V and 7 bases for J; bases not matched to a gene: 7. The CDR3 extends over 17 amino acids. Germline CDR1 is SEHNR and CDR2 is FQNEAQ (reference sequence). The CDR3 coding sequence is TGTGCCAGCAGCTTATCAAGGACTAGCGGGGGGTTAAATGAGCAGTTCTTC. Protein sequence: CASSLSRTSGGLNEQFF.

In this sample, this clonotype turned up many times. The chain is built from TRBV27 and TRBJ2-7; D is possibly TRBD2 (6 bases). Trimming removed 6 bases at V and 6 bases at J, with 9 bases between. Germline V gene lookup returns CDR1 MNHEY and CDR2 SMNVEV (reference sequence). This CDR3 comprises 11 residues. CDR3 DNA sequence: TGTGCCAGCAGCTGGCGGGGCGAGCAGTACTTC. This translates into CASSWRGEQYF.

This sequence joins TRBV29-1 and TRBJ2-7; unclear D gene. The CDR3 length is 11 residues. Germline CDR1 and CDR2: SQVTM and ANQGSEA. Trimming shortened V by 7 bases and J by 4 bases, and 11 bases separated the two germline ends. For the CDR3, the DNA is TGCAGCGGCCTCTCGTTTTACGAGCAGTACTTC. This codes for CSGLSFYEQYF.

This rearrangement joins TRBV6-2 or TRBV6-3 to TRBJ1-1; 12 positions agree with TRBD1. The junction had 11 bases not matched to a gene; V was cut back by 5 bases and J by 7 bases. The CDR3 totals 16 residues. CDR1 is MNHEY, CDR2 SVGEGT, per germline. CDR3 region: CASSITPGQGANEAFF. Here the CDR3 DNA reads TGTGCCAGCAGTATTACCCCGGGACAGGGGGCCAATGAAGCTTTCTTT.

This clonotype has more than one count but fewer than ten. This rearrangement joins TRBV29-1 to TRBJ2-7, with 7 bases that match TRBD1. This CDR3 is built from 13 residues. Germline CDR1 SQVTM, CDR2 ANQGSEA. The junction had 9 bases not matched to a gene; V was cut back by 5 bases and J by 5 bases. The CDR3 is CSVRQGSHHEQYF. The CDR3 region has the DNA TGCAGCGTTAGACAGGGATCCCATCACGAGCAGTACTTC.

This clonotype was detected a few times. The chain couples TRBV19 to TRBJ2-7; D may be TRBD2 (6 bases). Germline V gene data show CDR1 as LNHDA and CDR2 as SQIVND (reference sequence). The germline V and J ends were trimmed by 3 bases and 6 bases, with 15 bases remaining between them. The CDR3 length is 14 residues. The CDR3 nucleotides read TGTGCCAGTAGTATGGGTGCGGGGATCGGCGAGCAGTACGTC. Its protein is CASSMGAGIGEQYV.